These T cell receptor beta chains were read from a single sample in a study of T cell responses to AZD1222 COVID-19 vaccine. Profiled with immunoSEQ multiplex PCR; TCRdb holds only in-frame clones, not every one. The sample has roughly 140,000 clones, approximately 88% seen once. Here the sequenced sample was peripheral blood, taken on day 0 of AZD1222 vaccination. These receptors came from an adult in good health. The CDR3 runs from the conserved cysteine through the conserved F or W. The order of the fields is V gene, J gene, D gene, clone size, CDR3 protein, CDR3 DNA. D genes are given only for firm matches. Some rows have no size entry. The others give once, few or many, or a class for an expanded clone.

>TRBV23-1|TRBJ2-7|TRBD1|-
CASRNRSKVKAPTGPNYEQYF
TGCGCCAGCAGAAATCGTTCAAAAGTCAAGGCGCCGACAGGGCCCAACTACGAGCAGTACTTC
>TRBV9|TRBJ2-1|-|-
CASSADIVGDEQFF
TGTGCCAGCAGTGCGGACATTGTGGGCGATGAGCAGTTCTTC
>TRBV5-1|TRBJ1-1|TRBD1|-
CASSQGQENTEAFF
TGCGCCAGCAGCCAGGGACAGGAGAACACTGAAGCTTTCTTT
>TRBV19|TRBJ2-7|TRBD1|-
CASRPKDRAHSYEQYF
TGTGCCAGTAGACCCAAGGACAGGGCCCACTCCTACGAGCAGTACTTC
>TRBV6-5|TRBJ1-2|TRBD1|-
CASSPAQDRGGGYTF
TGTGCCAGCAGCCCGGCGCAGGACAGGGGTGGAGGCTACACCTTC
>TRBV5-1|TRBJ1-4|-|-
CASSSGGRTNEKLFF
TGCGCCAGCAGCTCCGGAGGGAGAACTAATGAAAAACTGTTTTTT
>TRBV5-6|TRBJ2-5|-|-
CASSLPGAGETQYF
TGTGCCAGCAGCTTGCCGGGGGCCGGGGAGACCCAGTACTTC
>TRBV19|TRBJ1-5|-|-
CASSIGLVTNQPQHF
TGTGCCAGTAGTATAGGGTTGGTTACCAATCAGCCCCAGCATTTT
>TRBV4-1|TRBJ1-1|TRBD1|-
CASSLRSLSPGGTGGTTEAFF
TGCGCCAGCAGCCTTCGCTCACTCTCCCCTGGGGGGACAGGGGGGACCACTGAAGCTTTCTTT
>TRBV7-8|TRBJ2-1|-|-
CASSRTGYPAFF
TGTGCCAGCAGCCGTACAGGATATCCAGCCTTCTTC
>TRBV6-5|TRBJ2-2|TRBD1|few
CASSKGQGNTGELFF
TGTGCCAGCAGTAAGGGACAGGGAAACACCGGGGAGCTGTTTTTT
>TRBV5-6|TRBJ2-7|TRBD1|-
CASTSSLRDRVYEQYF
TGTGCCAGCACCTCCTCGCTCCGGGACAGGGTCTACGAGCAGTACTTC
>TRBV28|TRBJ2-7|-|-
CASTNLLSDEQYF
TGTGCCAGCACTAACCTGCTATCAGACGAGCAGTACTTC
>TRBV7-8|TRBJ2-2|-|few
CASSFGQGNGELFF
TGTGCCAGCAGCTTCGGTCAGGGGAACGGGGAGCTGTTTTTT
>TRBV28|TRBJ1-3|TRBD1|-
CASSDSGTGGATIYF
TGTGCCAGCAGTGACTCCGGGACAGGGGGAGCCACCATATATTTT
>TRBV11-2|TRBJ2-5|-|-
CASSFVTQYF
TGTGCCAGCAGCTTTGTGACCCAGTACTTC
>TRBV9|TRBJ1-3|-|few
CASSVAGSAGNTIYF
TGTGCCAGCAGCGTAGCCGGGAGCGCTGGAAACACCATATATTTT
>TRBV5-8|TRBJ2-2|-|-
CASRPGVLQSGELFF
TGTGCCAGCAGACCCGGCGTTTTGCAAAGCGGGGAGCTGTTTTTT
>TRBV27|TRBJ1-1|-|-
CASGPAWGVNTEAFF
TGTGCCAGCGGACCCGCGTGGGGGGTGAACACTGAAGCTTTCTTT
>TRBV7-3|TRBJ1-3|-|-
CASSPGSTGNTIYF
TGTGCCAGCAGCCCTGGGTCGACTGGAAACACCATATATTTT
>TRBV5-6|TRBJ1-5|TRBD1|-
CASSLVLRGLDQPQHF
TGTGCCAGCAGCTTGGTCCTCAGGGGGCTAGATCAGCCCCAGCATTTT
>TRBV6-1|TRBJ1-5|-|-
CACGGAQHF
TGTGCCTGCGGCGGGGCCCAGCATTTT
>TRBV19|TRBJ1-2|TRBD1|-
CASSIEAIAGGRNGYTF
TGTGCCAGTAGTATAGAAGCGATCGCAGGGGGCCGGAATGGCTACACCTTC
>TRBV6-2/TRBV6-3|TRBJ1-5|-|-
CASSDPVKQPQHF
TGTGCCAGCAGTGACCCGGTTAAACAGCCCCAGCATTTT
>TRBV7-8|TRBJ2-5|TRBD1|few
CASSWGQQETQYF
TGTGCCAGCAGCTGGGGACAGCAAGAGACCCAGTACTTC
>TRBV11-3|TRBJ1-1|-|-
CASSLGENTEAFF
TGTGCCAGCAGCTTAGGTGAGAACACTGAAGCTTTCTTT
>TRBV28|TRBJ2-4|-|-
CASSLPGVAKNIQYF
TGTGCCAGCAGTTTACCAGGGGTCGCCAAAAACATTCAGTACTTC
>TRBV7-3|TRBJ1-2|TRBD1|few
CASSTPGQVFGYTF
TGTGCCAGCAGCACACCGGGACAGGTTTTTGGCTACACCTTC
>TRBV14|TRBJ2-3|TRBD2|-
CASSQGFTSAGGDTQYF
TGTGCCAGCAGCCAAGGATTTACTAGCGCGGGAGGAGATACGCAGTATTTT
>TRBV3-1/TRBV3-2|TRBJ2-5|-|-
CASSPERVWETQYF
TGTGCCAGCAGCCCCGAGCGGGTCTGGGAGACCCAGTACTTC
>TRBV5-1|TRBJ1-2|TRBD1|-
CASSAQGDGYTF
TGCGCCAGCAGTGCCCAGGGGGATGGCTACACCTTC
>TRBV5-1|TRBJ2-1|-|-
CASSADSRAERFF
TGCGCCAGCAGCGCAGATAGTAGGGCAGAGCGGTTCTTC
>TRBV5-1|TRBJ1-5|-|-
CASSTRGGRRNQPQHF
TGCGCCAGCAGTACCCGAGGTGGTCGGAGGAATCAGCCCCAGCATTTT
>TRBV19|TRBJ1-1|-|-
CASRFSAEAFF
TGTGCCAGTAGGTTCTCGGCTGAAGCTTTCTTT
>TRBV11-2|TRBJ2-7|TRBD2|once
CASSQSGGDAYEQYF
TGTGCCAGCAGCCAGAGCGGGGGTGATGCCTACGAGCAGTACTTC
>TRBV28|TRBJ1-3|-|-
CAWGRGTGNTIYF
TGTGCCTGGGGCAGGGGTACTGGAAACACCATATATTTT
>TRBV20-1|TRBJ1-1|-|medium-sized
CSASTGRDTEAFF
TGCAGTGCTAGTACAGGGAGAGACACTGAAGCTTTCTTT
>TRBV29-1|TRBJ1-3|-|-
CSVTNPDRNSGNTIYF
TGCAGCGTTACAAATCCAGACAGGAACTCTGGAAACACCATATATTTT
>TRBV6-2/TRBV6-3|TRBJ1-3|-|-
CASSLGRDTIYF
TGTGCCAGCAGTCTTGGACGCGATACCATATATTTT